This note documents a single TCR beta chain sequence. Generated by immunoSEQ multiplex PCR, the TCRdb table keeps only in-frame clones and is missing some. The data hold around 45,000 clones, with just under 80% observed a single time. The CDR3 has 15 amino acids. Germline V gene sequence: CDR1 LNHDA, CDR2 SQIVND (reference sequence). Trimming left V 4 bases short and J 8 bases short, with 17 bases between. This sample was included in a study of T cell responses to AZD1222 COVID-19 vaccine. Source: peripheral blood, taken 28 days after the second dose of the MenACWY control vaccine. This chain links TRBV19 with TRBJ1-4; D possibly corresponds to TRBD1 (5 bases). The sequence derives from an adult who received the MenACWY meningococcal vaccine as a control. The CDR3 nucleotides are TGTGCCAGTAGTAGCTTCCGGGACGCCTTGGAAAAACTGTTTTTT. This codes for CASSSFRDALEKLFF. The full variable domain, rest sourced from reference TRBV19 and TRBJ1-4, is DGGITQSPKYLFRKEGQNVTLSCEQNLNHDAMYWYRQDPGQGLRLIYYSQIVNDFQKGDIAEGYSVSREKKESFPLTVTSAQKNPTAFYLCASSSFRDALEKLFFGSGTQLSVL.